In this sample, the clone carrying this T cell receptor (beta chain) turned up once. The data stem from a study of blood T cell repertoires in COVID-19. Overall study context: Sites across the United States, Italy and Spain contributed samples from acute and convalescent COVID-19.

TCRdb's table, derived via immunoSEQ multiplex PCR, lists solely in-frame clones and lacks some. This table has roughly 200,000 clones, 80% appearing once. The V segment lost 0 bases and the J segment 0 bases; nucleotides outside the gene matches: 2. Germline V gene data show CDR1 as SGHNT and CDR2 as YYREEE (reference sequence). This CDR3 region has 15 residues. The genes are TRBV5-4 and TRBJ1-2; 7 bases fit TRBD1. The source of this sequence is a man in his 60s with acute or convalescent COVID-19. The sequencing input was peripheral blood. CDR3 sequence reads: CASSLGGQSNYGYTF. CDR3 DNA: TGTGCCAGCAGCTTGGGGGGACAGTCTAACTATGGCTACACCTTC. The whole variable domain, filled in from reference TRBV5-4 and TRBJ1-2, reads ETGVTQSPTHLIKTRGQQVTLRCSSQSGHNTVSWYQQALGQGPQFIFQYYREEENGRGNFPPRFSGLQFPNYSSELNVNALELDDSALYLCASSLGGQSNYGYTFGSGTRLTVV.